This T cell receptor beta chain is from a study of blood T cell repertoires in COVID-19. Overall study context: The cDNA or gDNA used as material had been derived from T cells, B-cell-depleted T cells, or PBMCs.

Using immunoSEQ multiplex PCR, the repertoire was profiled, and TCRdb retains in-frame clones only, with some absent. The sample carries about 170,000 clones, approximately 87% recorded once. Germline V gene data show CDR1 as MNHEY and CDR2 as SMNVEV (reference sequence). The CDR3 has 16 amino acids. With 6 bases clipped from V and 6 bases from J, the junction kept 13 bases outside the gene matches. Material: PBMCs or T cells enriched from blood (not recorded which). This receptor was identified in a woman in her 50s who had recovered from COVID-19. The gene calls are TRBV27 and TRBJ2-1; 8 bases line up with TRBD2. The CDR3: CASRLSSGSTANEQFF. The DNA of the CDR3 is TGTGCCAGCAGACTTTCTAGCGGGTCAACGGCCAATGAGCAGTTCTTC.